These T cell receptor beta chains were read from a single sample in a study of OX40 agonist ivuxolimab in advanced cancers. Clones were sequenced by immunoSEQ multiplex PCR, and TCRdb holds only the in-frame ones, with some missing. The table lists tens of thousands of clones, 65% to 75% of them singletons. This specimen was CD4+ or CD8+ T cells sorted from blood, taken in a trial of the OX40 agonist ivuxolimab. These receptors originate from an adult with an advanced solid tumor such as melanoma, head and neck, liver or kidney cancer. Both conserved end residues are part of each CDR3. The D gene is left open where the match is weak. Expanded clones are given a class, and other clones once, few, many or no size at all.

CDR3 protein: CASSFGTGGILGEKLFF
CDR3 DNA: TGCGCCAGCAGCTTCGGGACAGGGGGTATTTTAGGGGAAAAACTGTTTTTT
V gene: TRBV5-1
clone size: NA
CDR3 length: 17
D gene: TRBD1
J gene: TRBJ1-4

CDR3 protein: CAWQRDSNTEAFF
CDR3 DNA: TGTGCCTGGCAACGGGACAGCAACACTGAAGCTTTCTTT
V gene: TRBV30
clone size: NA
CDR3 length: 13
D gene: TRBD1
J gene: TRBJ1-1

CDR3 protein: CASSQPTGRSTDTQYF
CDR3 DNA: TGCGCCAGCAGCCAACCGACAGGAAGGAGCACAGATACGCAGTATTTT
V gene: TRBV4-1
clone size: NA
CDR3 length: 16
D gene: NA
J gene: TRBJ2-3

CDR3 protein: CASRRGRFYNSPLHF
CDR3 DNA: TGCGCCAGCAGGCGCGGACGGTTCTATAATTCACCCCTCCACTTT
V gene: TRBV5-1
clone size: NA
CDR3 length: 15
D gene: NA
J gene: TRBJ1-6

CDR3 protein: CASSMVGTYEQYF
CDR3 DNA: TGTGCCAGTAGTATGGTCGGGACCTACGAGCAGTACTTC
V gene: TRBV19
clone size: NA
CDR3 length: 13
D gene: NA
J gene: TRBJ2-7

CDR3 protein: CASSEVRGLTRADTQYF
CDR3 DNA: TGTGCCAGCAGTGAAGTTAGGGGCCTTACCCGGGCGGATACGCAGTATTTT
V gene: TRBV6-1
clone size: NA
CDR3 length: 17
D gene: NA
J gene: TRBJ2-3

CDR3 protein: CASSVGTPYTEAFF
CDR3 DNA: TGTGCCAGCAGCGTTGGGACACCCTACACTGAAGCTTTCTTT
V gene: TRBV9
clone size: NA
CDR3 length: 14
D gene: NA
J gene: TRBJ1-1

CDR3 protein: CASSEMGAQSDTQYF
CDR3 DNA: TGTGCCAGCAGTGAAATGGGGGCGCAGTCAGATACGCAGTATTTT
V gene: TRBV25-1
clone size: NA
CDR3 length: 15
D gene: NA
J gene: TRBJ2-3

CDR3 protein: CAWSARIFYGTTNTEAFF
CDR3 DNA: TGTGCCTGGAGTGCACGAATTTTTTACGGGACAACGAACACTGAAGCTTTCTTT
V gene: TRBV30
clone size: NA
CDR3 length: 18
D gene: NA
J gene: TRBJ1-1

CDR3 protein: CASTARDRENQPQHF
CDR3 DNA: TGTGCCAGCACTGCCCGGGACAGGGAGAATCAGCCCCAGCATTTT
V gene: TRBV2
clone size: once
CDR3 length: 15
D gene: TRBD1
J gene: TRBJ1-5

CDR3 protein: CASSFLDGSYGYTF
CDR3 DNA: TGTGCCAGCAGCTTCCTCGACGGCAGCTATGGCTACACCTTC
V gene: TRBV11-2
clone size: NA
CDR3 length: 14
D gene: NA
J gene: TRBJ1-2

CDR3 protein: CASSLTGRTEAFF
CDR3 DNA: TGTGCCAGCAGCTTGACAGGGCGCACTGAAGCTTTCTTT
V gene: TRBV7-2
clone size: NA
CDR3 length: 13
D gene: TRBD1
J gene: TRBJ1-1

CDR3 protein: CASSLVGQGYSPLHF
CDR3 DNA: TGCGCCAGCAGCTTGGTGGGACAGGGCTATTCACCCCTCCACTTT
V gene: TRBV5-1
clone size: NA
CDR3 length: 15
D gene: TRBD1
J gene: TRBJ1-6

CDR3 protein: CSARGPTEAFF
CDR3 DNA: TGCAGTGCTAGGGGACCGACTGAAGCTTTCTTT
V gene: TRBV20-1
clone size: NA
CDR3 length: 11
D gene: NA
J gene: TRBJ1-1

CDR3 protein: CASSEAITGSNQPQHF
CDR3 DNA: TGTGCCAGCAGTGAAGCGATAACAGGTAGCAATCAGCCCCAGCATTTT
V gene: TRBV6-1
clone size: NA
CDR3 length: 16
D gene: NA
J gene: TRBJ1-5

CDR3 protein: CASSPDSNEKLFF
CDR3 DNA: TGCGCCAGCAGCCCTGACAGTAATGAAAAACTGTTTTTT
V gene: TRBV4-1
clone size: NA
CDR3 length: 13
D gene: NA
J gene: TRBJ1-4

CDR3 protein: CASSRGTGIHGYTF
CDR3 DNA: TGCGCCAGCAGCCGAGGGACAGGGATCCATGGCTACACCTTC
V gene: TRBV5-1
clone size: few
CDR3 length: 14
D gene: TRBD1
J gene: TRBJ1-2

CDR3 protein: CASMRRGAGNEQFF
CDR3 DNA: TGCGCCAGCATGAGGCGGGGGGCGGGGAATGAGCAGTTCTTC
V gene: TRBV5-1
clone size: NA
CDR3 length: 14
D gene: TRBD2
J gene: TRBJ2-1

CDR3 protein: CASSEGQRDNSPLHF
CDR3 DNA: TGTGCCAGCAGTGAAGGGCAACGGGATAATTCACCCCTCCACTTT
V gene: TRBV2
clone size: few
CDR3 length: 15
D gene: NA
J gene: TRBJ1-6

CDR3 protein: CASSPTGTADIQYF
CDR3 DNA: TGTGCCAGCAGCCCAACCGGGACAGCGGACATTCAGTACTTC
V gene: TRBV7-2
clone size: NA
CDR3 length: 14
D gene: TRBD1
J gene: TRBJ2-4

CDR3 protein: CAWSKQAHTEAFF
CDR3 DNA: TGTGCCTGGAGTAAGCAGGCCCACACTGAAGCTTTCTTT
V gene: TRBV30
clone size: NA
CDR3 length: 13
D gene: NA
J gene: TRBJ1-1

CDR3 protein: CASSFKENTEAFF
CDR3 DNA: TGTGCCAGCAGTTTTAAGGAGAACACTGAAGCTTTCTTT
V gene: TRBV27
clone size: NA
CDR3 length: 13
D gene: NA
J gene: TRBJ1-1

CDR3 protein: CASSLDEAFF
CDR3 DNA: TGTGCCAGCAGCCTAGACGAAGCTTTCTTT
V gene: TRBV7-9
clone size: NA
CDR3 length: 10
D gene: NA
J gene: TRBJ1-1

CDR3 protein: CARTAYYGYTF
CDR3 DNA: TGTGCCCGGACGGCTTACTATGGCTACACCTTC
V gene: TRBV7-2
clone size: NA
CDR3 length: 11
D gene: NA
J gene: TRBJ1-2

CDR3 protein: CASRYRGQETQYF
CDR3 DNA: TGTGCCAGCAGATACAGGGGGCAGGAGACCCAGTACTTC
V gene: TRBV6-1
clone size: NA
CDR3 length: 13
D gene: TRBD1
J gene: TRBJ2-5

CDR3 protein: CASIEGNNSPLHF
CDR3 DNA: TGTGCCAGCATCGAGGGAAATAATTCACCCCTCCACTTT
V gene: TRBV6-1
clone size: NA
CDR3 length: 13
D gene: NA
J gene: TRBJ1-6

CDR3 protein: CASSFQDGSLEQYF
CDR3 DNA: TGTGCCAGCAGCTTTCAAGACGGGAGCTTGGAGCAGTACTTC
V gene: TRBV9
clone size: once
CDR3 length: 14
D gene: NA
J gene: TRBJ2-7

CDR3 protein: CASSEETGDGSTEAFF
CDR3 DNA: TGTGCCAGCAGTGAAGAGACAGGGGATGGGAGCACTGAAGCTTTCTTT
V gene: TRBV6-1
clone size: NA
CDR3 length: 16
D gene: TRBD1
J gene: TRBJ1-1

CDR3 protein: CASHQTRQERSGYTF
CDR3 DNA: TGTGCCAGTCACCAGACCCGGCAGGAGCGAAGTGGCTACACCTTC
V gene: TRBV19
clone size: NA
CDR3 length: 15
D gene: NA
J gene: TRBJ1-2

CDR3 protein: CAWSVGNSGNTIYF
CDR3 DNA: TGTGCCTGGAGTGTGGGCAACTCTGGAAACACCATATATTTT
V gene: TRBV30
clone size: NA
CDR3 length: 14
D gene: NA
J gene: TRBJ1-3

CDR3 protein: CASSLVGTASGNTIYF
CDR3 DNA: TGTGCCAGCAGCTTAGTGGGGACAGCTTCTGGAAACACCATATATTTT
V gene: TRBV7-2
clone size: NA
CDR3 length: 16
D gene: TRBD1
J gene: TRBJ1-3

CDR3 protein: CASSLTTYSGNTIYF
CDR3 DNA: TGTGCCAGCAGCTTAACCACTTACTCTGGAAACACCATATATTTT
V gene: TRBV7-6
clone size: few
CDR3 length: 15
D gene: NA
J gene: TRBJ1-3

CDR3 protein: CASSFTGASGANVLTF
CDR3 DNA: TGTGCCAGCAGCTTCACAGGGGCGAGCGGGGCCAACGTCCTGACTTTC
V gene: TRBV7-6
clone size: NA
CDR3 length: 16
D gene: TRBD1
J gene: TRBJ2-6

CDR3 protein: CAWISSADNQPQHF
CDR3 DNA: TGTGCCTGGATAAGCTCTGCGGACAATCAGCCCCAGCATTTT
V gene: TRBV30
clone size: NA
CDR3 length: 14
D gene: NA
J gene: TRBJ1-5